The entry below describes one TCR beta chain. The data stem from a study of blood T cell repertoires in COVID-19. About the research overall: The samples span acute and convalescent COVID-19 from the United States, Italy and Spain.

V shed 4 bases and J 6 bases; nucleotides not matched to a gene: 8. This CDR3 is 14 amino acids long. Germline CDR1 SGHRS, CDR2 YFSETQ. The repertoire was sequenced with immunoSEQ multiplex PCR; TCRdb's copy has only in-frame clones and lacks some. The sample has about 90,000 clones, 85% to 95% seen once. This receptor was taken from a human donor with active COVID-19. The donor label of this sample is uncertain. This rearrangement joins TRBV5-1 to TRBJ2-3, with 7 bases identical to TRBD1. Sequenced material: peripheral blood. The CDR3 loop is CASSGITGADTQYF. CDR3 DNA sequence: TGCGCCAGCAGCGGTATTACAGGGGCCGATACGCAGTATTTT.